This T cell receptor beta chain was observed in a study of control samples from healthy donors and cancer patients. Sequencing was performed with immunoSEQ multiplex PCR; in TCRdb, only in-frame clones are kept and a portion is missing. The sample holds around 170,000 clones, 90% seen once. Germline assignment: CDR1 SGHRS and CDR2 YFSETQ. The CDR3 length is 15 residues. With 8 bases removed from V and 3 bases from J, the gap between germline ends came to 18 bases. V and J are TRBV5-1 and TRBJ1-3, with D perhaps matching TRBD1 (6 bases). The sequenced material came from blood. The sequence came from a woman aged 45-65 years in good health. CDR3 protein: CASYLLPGVGNTIYF. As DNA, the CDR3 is TGCGCCAGTTACCTTCTCCCAGGGGTTGGAAACACCATATATTTT.